The subject of this entry is one T cell receptor (beta chain). This clone's antigen is unknown. Base-call qualities are not available, and no considerably larger clone is one nucleotide away. The record originates from a study of shared clonotypes between healthy human individuals (dated by TCRdb to 2019 to 2021). Notes on the research overall: A couple of women and a few men aged 18 to 49 years were included in the cohort. For each donor, CD4 naive and CD4 memory were each run on three plates, CD8 naive on two plates, and CD8 memory on one plate. The study deeply sequenced blood TCR repertoires of about five healthy adults to estimate repertoire size and the extent of clonotype sharing between individuals. Libraries were prepared and TCR repertoires were sequenced by different laboratories using diverse techniques, in order to increase sequencing depth and limit assay-specific biases. Each donor's leukapheresis produced roughly between roughly 0.9 and 8.9 billion PBMCs.

Healthy HIV-negative adults with no recently reported acute infections or vaccinations were included as donors. All donors were Caucasian adults living in Nashville, Tennessee, USA. Magnetic negative selection was used to enrich CD4+ T cells, after which naive cells were positively selected on CD45RA and the negative fraction became the memory subset. After blood collection by leukapheresis, PBMCs were isolated using Ficoll-Histopaque density gradient centrifugation and then cryopreserved in the vapor phase of liquid nitrogen. Analytical flow cytometry was used to check the purity and quantity of each magnetically sorted T cell population. Genomic DNA was isolated from each sorted fraction and quantified by UV absorbance on a Nanodrop 2000c. Results and caveats for the whole study, not just this receptor: Only blood was sampled, and tissue TCR repertoires likely differ from those in blood. Naive subsets generally had larger estimated clonotype richness than memory subsets did. Even with the large sequencing depth, rarefaction of the sorted-subset datasets indicated that sequencing was incomplete. When several donors were compared, the shared fraction of clonotypes was around 5.1% for naive CD4, over 3% for naive CD8, about 2.4% for memory CD4, and roughly 0.4% for memory CD8. Pairwise subsampling led to the expectation that sequencing depth would affect the degree of clonotype sharing among donors. Compared with non-shared clonotypes, clonotypes shared by all four sorted-subset donors had higher generation probabilities. The small number of donors limited the genetic and exposure-history diversity represented.

Using the deep immunoSEQ assay, multiplex PCR amplified TCR CDR3 regions from genomic DNA. Extracted genomic DNA from each cell subset was distributed evenly across all wells of several immunoSEQ 96-well plates, and each plate was treated as a replicate. Each replicate PCR for sorted subsets received about 220 ng genomic DNA, equal to about 30,000 T cell genomes. The purified libraries were quantified using a Qubit 3.0 fluorometer, sized with a Bioanalyzer 2100, and then quantified again using the KAPA Library Quantification kit. Every immunoSEQ 96-well plate was sequenced on a separate single-read 150-cycle Illumina NextSeq 550 flow cell. For the original study's pipeline: The immunoSEQ output contained only junctional sequences without quality scores, so filtering could not match that applied to full-length reads. To assign V/J genes and CDR3, sequences were annotated using PyIR, a Python wrapper for IgBLAST v1.9, with IMGT germline references. Any read was removed if the V/J assignment was weak (E-value above 1e-6), the CDR3 was missing, or the read contained stop codons, out-of-frame junctions, or ambiguous translated residues. V3J clonotypes were defined as sequences sharing an identical inferred V gene, J gene, and CDR3 amino acid sequence. Percentage overlap between repertoires was computed as shared unique clonotypes divided by the size of the smaller repertoire. Repertoire richness was assessed with RTK rarefaction, the Chao1 estimator, and Recon v2.1 estimates of unobserved clonotypes. Generation probabilities for all TCRbeta clonotypes obtained by the gDNA method from a handful of donors were computed using OLGA. TCRdb stores this immuneACCESS table with in-frame sequences only. Part of the clones is absent; in the studies checked, under half of the shortfall reflects unresolved V genes, and no reason is known for the rest. D and trimming come from the DNA, and the V and J calls and clone size come from that table. The sample data list a few million clones, and 80% to 95% of these were observed just once. The ten largest clones take up approximately 0.39% of the sample.

CDR1 SQVTM and CDR2 ANQGSEA are derived from the germline V gene. The CDR3 covers 17 residues, taking in both the cysteine and the phenylalanine. The only DNA kept is the CDR3, 51 bases in frame from the first base. Relative to germline, V is 7 bases shorter and J is 4 bases shorter, with 25 bases between their ends. The rearrangement joined TRBV29-1 to TRBJ1-4; the D gene is perhaps TRBD1, from 5 matching bases. The sequencing input was naive CD4+ T cells from PBMCs. This specimen's cell subset or site label, interpreted: CD45RA+ positively selected. The clonotype originates from a man between 18 and 29 years old in good health. Some clones in this sample may be carry-over from other donors' samples. CDR3 protein: CSAGTGINGAGNEKLFF. At the DNA level, the sequence is TGCAGCGCAGGGACGGGGATAAATGGTGCTGGTAATGAAAAACTGTTTTTT.